The entry below describes one T cell receptor (beta chain). Per the authors' pipeline: Amplification from reference gene primers served as the basis for estimated nucleated cell counts. Measured with immunoSEQ multiplex PCR; TCRdb has only the in-frame clones, and not every one. The D gene and trimming were derived from the DNA, and the V and J assignments and clone size from that table. The sample has 400,000 or so clones, 75% to 90% seen once. The data belong to a study of blood T cell repertoires in COVID-19. Study background: Samples of COVID-19 (acute and convalescent) were obtained from the United States, Italy and Spain.

The CDR3 contains 17 residues. Trimming took off 0 bases at V and 2 bases at J, with 15 bases between the two ends. Germline V gene data show CDR1 as SEHNR and CDR2 as FQNEAQ (reference sequence). Seattle's cohort entered during active infection and was followed longitudinally. Sequencing was performed on peripheral blood. This TCR came from a woman aged 35 to 49 with COVID-19, enrolled during active disease. This chain uses TRBV7-9 with TRBJ2-3; maybe TRBD2 (6 bases). The CDR3 nucleotides are TGTGCCAGCAGCTTAGCGCAGGGAGGAGGCTCCACAGATACGCAGTATTTT. It codes for CASSLAQGGGSTDTQYF.